The following is a TCR beta chain sequence with its context. The antigen remains undetermined. J was trimmed by 6 bases and V by 6 bases; bases with no gene match: 9. Germline CDR1 is MNHEY and CDR2 is SVGAGI. This CDR3 region has 15 residues. The sample originates from a study of cytomegalovirus exposure and HLA in healthy donors. Study-wide results and limits: Being productive about 90% or about 30% of the time was typical of most TCR beta V segments in an earlier analysis. A later analysis linked a missense DCLRE1C variant to TCR beta V- and J-gene trimming.

PCR was performed using 60 Vbeta and 13 Jbeta primers. Here immunoSEQ multiplex PCR was the method, and the copy in TCRdb shows in-frame clones only, minus some. The sample has about 110,000 clones; around 76% are singletons. The chain carries TRBV6-5 and TRBJ2-4; TRBD1 matches 9 bases. This TCR was recovered from a man in his thirties or forties in good health and CMV-seropositive. Sequencing was done on a sample of PBMCs. The CDR3 protein is CASRDRGGRLNIQYF. In nucleotides, the CDR3 is TGTGCCAGCAGAGACAGGGGGGGGCGGTTAAACATTCAGTACTTC.